This T cell receptor beta chain was documented in a study of response to subunit inactivated influenza vaccine. One entry per CDR3 protein results from TCRdb running MiXCR on the RT-PCR reads. The sample records 150,000 or so distinct CDR3 sequences, about 10% being singletons. Study conclusions and caveats: Seasonal influenza vaccination, on each occasion, was suggested by the authors to recruit few new T cells.

In its sample, this clonotype was seen a few times. Its specificity is unknown. Germline assignment: CDR1 MNHEY and CDR2 SVGEGT. V shed 2 bases and J shed 5 bases, with 13 bases lying between them. This CDR3 spans 14 amino acids. The origin of this receptor is a man in his fifties or sixties who received an inactivated influenza vaccine. V and J are TRBV6-2 or TRBV6-3 and TRBJ2-7; D is possibly TRBD2 (6 bases). Source: CD8+ T cells sorted from PBMCs, taken roughly 24 months after vaccination. The CDR3 sequence is CASSYGRGPNEQYF. CDR3 nucleotides: TGTGCCAGCAGTTACGGGCGGGGTCCGAACGAGCAGTACTTC.